This T cell receptor (beta chain) was identified during a study of Tregs in tolerant kidney transplant recipients. Related graft donors supplied nonmyeloablative bone marrow transplants, and mixed chimerism was transient. V trimming: 1 base; J trimming: 3 bases; junction bases outside the gene matches: 6. Germline-derived CDR1 and CDR2 are KGHSH and LQKENI. CDR3 size: 15 residues. Method: immunoSEQ multiplex PCR; TCRdb's copy keeps in-frame clones and lacks some. This table has fewer than 95,000 clones, roughly 93% appearing once. The chain recombines TRBV18 with TRBJ2-7; 7 bases are shared with TRBD1. The starting material was CD4+ T cells from blood (PBMCs), obtained 12 months after the transplant. This receptor was taken from a human patient who received a combined kidney and bone marrow transplant. Some T cells may be provided by the graft donor. CDR3 amino acids: CASSPLGQVIYEQYF. Written as DNA, the CDR3 is TGTGCCAGCTCACCACTAGGACAGGTCATCTACGAGCAGTACTTC.